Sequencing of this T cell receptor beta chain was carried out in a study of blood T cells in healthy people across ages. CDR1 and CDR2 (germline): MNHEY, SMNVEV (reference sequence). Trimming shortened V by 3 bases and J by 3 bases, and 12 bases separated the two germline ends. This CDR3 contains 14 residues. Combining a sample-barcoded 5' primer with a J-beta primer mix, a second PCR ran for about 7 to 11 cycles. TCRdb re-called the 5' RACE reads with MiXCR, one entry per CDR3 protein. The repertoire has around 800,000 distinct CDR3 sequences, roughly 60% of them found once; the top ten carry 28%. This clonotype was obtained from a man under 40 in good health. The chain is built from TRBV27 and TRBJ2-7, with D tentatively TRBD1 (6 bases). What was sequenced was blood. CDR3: CASSLAGEFYEQYF. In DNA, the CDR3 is TGTGCCAGCAGTTTGGCAGGGGAATTCTACGAGCAGTACTTC.